This is a list of T cell receptor beta chains from one sample in a study of blood T cell repertoires in COVID-19. TCRdb's table, derived via immunoSEQ multiplex PCR, lists solely in-frame clones and lacks some. The data hold about 140,000 clones, with under 80% observed a single time. Specimen: peripheral blood. Every receptor here comes from a man older than 75 with acute or convalescent COVID-19. The CDR3 runs from the conserved cysteine through the conserved F or W. A D gene is named only where the DNA matches it firmly. Size values are once, few and many counts, or a class for expanded clones, and some rows have none.

>TRBJ1-5|NA|TRBV7-8|NA
CASSLSGGGNQPQHF
TGTGCCAGCAGCTTAAGTGGGGGAGGGAATCAGCCCCAGCATTTT
>TRBJ1-4|TRBD1|TRBV24-1|NA
CATSDPGQGEKLFF
TGTGCCACCAGTGACCCGGGACAGGGGGAAAAACTGTTTTTT
>TRBJ1-1|TRBD1|TRBV5-5|NA
CASSLQGAATEAFF
TGTGCCAGCAGCTTACAGGGGGCGGCCACTGAAGCTTTCTTT
>TRBJ1-6|NA|TRBV7-9|NA
CASSSTLVNSPLHF
TGTGCCAGCAGTTCCACTCTGGTAAATTCACCCCTCCACTTT
>TRBJ1-3|NA|TRBV9|NA
CASSAQASGNTIYF
TGTGCCAGCAGCGCCCAGGCTTCTGGAAACACCATATATTTT
>TRBJ2-2|TRBD1|TRBV4-3|NA
CASSQDRRTGVTGELFF
TGCGCCAGCAGCCAAGATCGGCGGACAGGGGTTACCGGGGAGCTGTTTTTT
>TRBJ2-5|NA|TRBV10-3|NA
CAISESNQGRETQYF
TGTGCCATCAGTGAGTCGAATCAGGGGCGCGAGACCCAGTACTTC
>TRBJ2-3|NA|TRBV9|NA
CASSVDGHFPDTQYF
TGTGCCAGCAGCGTAGACGGACACTTCCCAGATACGCAGTATTTT
>TRBJ1-5|NA|TRBV19|NA
CASSGTAQPQHF
TGTGCCAGTAGTGGGACTGCTCAGCCCCAGCATTTT
>TRBJ1-2|NA|TRBV28|NA
CASRQDPNYGYTF
TGTGCCAGCAGACAGGATCCTAACTATGGCTACACCTTC
>TRBJ2-7|TRBD1|TRBV29-1|once
CSAGQGRPYEQYF
TGCAGCGCCGGACAGGGAAGACCTTACGAGCAGTACTTC
>TRBJ1-6|TRBD1|TRBV7-2|NA
CASSNTGTGASSPLHF
TGTGCCAGCAGCAATACCGGGACAGGGGCGTCCTCACCCCTCCACTTT
>TRBJ1-6|NA|TRBV15|NA
CATSRGGRDSPLHF
TGTGCCACCAGCCGGGGGGGGAGGGATTCACCCCTCCACTTT
>TRBJ2-7|TRBD2|TRBV6-6|NA
CASRRIGSGGAGEQYF
TGTGCCAGCAGAAGAATCGGTAGCGGGGGGGCCGGCGAGCAGTACTTC
>TRBJ2-7|TRBD1|TRBV28|few
CASTTQGDEQYF
TGTGCCAGCACCACACAGGGGGATGAGCAGTACTTC
>TRBJ1-3|TRBD1|TRBV4-2|once
CASSQDRLDGNTIYF
TGTGCCAGCAGCCAGGACAGGTTAGATGGAAACACCATATATTTT
>TRBJ2-2|NA|TRBV4-3|NA
CASSQDPQGDTGELFF
TGCGCCAGCAGCCAAGATCCCCAGGGTGACACCGGGGAGCTGTTTTTT
>TRBJ2-5|NA|TRBV24-1|NA
CATSDSTRSQETQYF
TGTGCCACCAGTGATTCGACTAGGTCTCAAGAGACCCAGTACTTC
>TRBJ2-7|TRBD1|TRBV5-5|NA
CASSPKGALIYEQYF
TGTGCCAGCAGCCCCAAGGGGGCATTGATCTACGAGCAGTACTTC
>TRBJ1-1|NA|TRBV5-1|NA
CASSLARQYTEAFF
TGCGCCAGCAGCTTGGCCAGGCAGTACACTGAAGCTTTCTTT
>TRBJ1-1|TRBD1|TRBV4-3|many
CASSQETGGNTEAFF
TGCGCCAGCAGCCAAGAGACAGGGGGGAACACTGAAGCTTTCTTT
>TRBJ1-1|TRBD1|TRBV11-2|NA
CASSPGTVAEAFF
TGTGCCAGCAGCCCTGGGACAGTCGCTGAAGCTTTCTTT
>TRBJ1-1|NA|TRBV7-8|NA
CASNSMDSRAEAFF
TGTGCCAGCAACTCCATGGACAGCCGCGCTGAAGCTTTCTTT
>TRBJ1-4|TRBD1|TRBV5-1|NA
CASRRTGTEDEKLFF
TGCGCCAGCAGGCGGACCGGGACAGAAGATGAAAAACTGTTTTTT
>TRBJ2-3|TRBD2|TRBV7-2|NA
CASSSNPGGSTDTQYF
TGTGCCAGCAGCTCTAACCCCGGGGGGAGCACAGATACGCAGTATTTT